Below are 15 T cell receptor beta chains sequenced from a single sample in a study of cytomegalovirus exposure and HLA in healthy donors. The PCR employed 60 Vbeta primers together with 13 Jbeta primers. TCRdb's table, derived via immunoSEQ multiplex PCR, lists solely in-frame clones and lacks some. The sample table includes 100,000 to 150,000 clones. The material sequenced was PBMCs. The origin of the receptors is a young man in good health and CMV-seronegative.

On this clone itself: Other DNA sequences in this specimen translate into the identical CDR3. The V and J genes are TRBV5-4 and TRBJ2-1; D might be TRBD2 (7 bases). The CDR3 has 16 residues. The V gene's germline CDR1 is SGHNT and CDR2 YYREEE (reference sequence). The germline V and J ends were trimmed by 0 bases and 2 bases, with 12 bases remaining between them. DNA of the CDR3: TGTGCCAGCAGCTTGGGGGGGGGCGGCGCCTACAATGAGCAGTTCTTC. Its protein product is CASSLGGGGAYNEQFF.

The chain's CDR3 is CASSSRNKNEQFF. The CDR3 coding sequence is TGTGCCAGCAGCTCCCGAAACAAGAATGAGCAGTTCTTC. V usage is TRBV9 and J usage is TRBJ2-1; D gene ambiguous. The germline V and J ends were trimmed by 4 bases and 7 bases, with 12 bases remaining between them. Per germline, CDR1 SGDLS and CDR2 YYNGEE. The CDR3 has 13 residues.

The V gene is TRBV7-9, the J gene TRBJ2-7; the match to TRBD1 covers 9 bases. Germline V gene lookup returns CDR1 SEHNR and CDR2 FQNEAQ (reference sequence). CDR3 length equals 15 residues. Trimming cost V 4 bases and J 7 bases; bases outside gene matches: 11. CDR3 region: CASSSGQGRLMEQYF. In DNA form, the CDR3 reads TGTGCCAGCAGCTCGGGACAGGGTAGGTTAATGGAGCAGTACTTC.

This chain uses TRBV27 with TRBJ1-2; no firm D call. Trimming shortened V by 5 bases and J by 4 bases, and 8 bases separated the two germline ends. Looked up from germline, CDR1 is MNHEY and CDR2 is SMNVEV (reference sequence). The CDR3 contains 12 residues. CDR3 DNA sequence: TGTGCCAGCAGTAACGGCGGCTATGGCTACACCTTC. Amino acids: CASSNGGYGYTF.

The chain uses TRBV9 and TRBJ1-1; D not resolved. Trimming cost V 1 base and J 3 bases, with 4 bases left between them. Germline V gene data show CDR1 as SGDLS and CDR2 as YYNGEE. The CDR3 loop spans 12 amino acids. The CDR3 DNA reads as TGTGCCAGCAGCGTAACGGACACTGAAGCTTTCTTT. Translation: CASSVTDTEAFF.

This sequence joins TRBV20-1 and TRBJ2-1, with D perhaps matching TRBD1 (6 bases). The V gene lost 3 bases and the J gene lost 14 bases, with 14 bases spanning the gap. The CDR3 is made up of 11 amino acids. Germline lookup yields CDR1 DFQATT and CDR2 SNEGSKA (reference sequence). The CDR3 DNA reads TGCAGTGCTAGGGCACAGGGCGATGAGTTCTTC. It codes for CSARAQGDEFF.

The chain joins TRBV14 to TRBJ1-2; D may be TRBD1 (5 bases). This CDR3 has 13 amino acids. CDR1 is SGHDN, CDR2 FVKESK, per germline. V lost 1 base, J lost 6 bases, and 9 bases lay in between. CDR3: CASSQAGIHGYTF. The CDR3 DNA follows: TGTGCCAGCAGCCAAGCAGGGATCCATGGCTACACCTTC.

V is TRBV4-3 and J is TRBJ2-3; 8 nucleotides line up with TRBD1. This CDR3 contains 16 residues. The junction had 8 bases not matched to a gene; V was cut back by 4 bases and J by 2 bases. CDR1 is LGHNA and CDR2 is YSLEER in the germline V gene. CDR3 residues: CASSPMVDRDTDTQYF. CDR3 coding DNA: TGCGCCAGCAGCCCCATGGTGGACAGGGACACAGATACGCAGTATTTT.

The chain joins TRBV2 to TRBJ2-7; 11 bases line up with TRBD2. Germline V gene data show CDR1 as SNHLY and CDR2 as FYNNEI. Trimming at V came to 4 bases and at J to 1 base, leaving 0 bases not matched to a gene. This CDR3 is 14 amino acids long. CDR3 residues: CASSGLAGSYEQYF. CDR3 bases: TGTGCCAGCAGTGGACTAGCGGGGTCCTACGAGCAGTACTTC.

The gene calls are TRBV5-4 and TRBJ2-5; 8 bases are a match to TRBD1. V lost 3 bases to trimming and J lost 11 bases; unmatched junction nucleotides: 15. CDR1 SGHNT and CDR2 YYREEE come from the germline V gene (reference sequence). The CDR3 spans 15 residues. CDR3 protein: CASSSTGARPWEQYF. CDR3 sequence (DNA): TGTGCCAGCAGCTCGACAGGGGCGCGCCCCTGGGAGCAGTACTTC.

This chain connects TRBV5-4 to TRBJ2-3; D gene uncertain. V lost 4 bases and J 5 bases, leaving 20 bases between the germline ends. Looked up from germline, CDR1 is SGHNT and CDR2 is YYREEE (reference sequence). This CDR3 region has 16 residues. The CDR3 coding sequence is TGTGCCAGCAGCCCGCGTCCAAATGTGGCGGAAGATACGCAGTATTTT. This encodes CASSPRPNVAEDTQYF. The whole variable domain, remainder taken from reference TRBV5-4 and TRBJ2-3, is ETGVTQSPTHLIKTRGQQVTLRCSSQSGHNTVSWYQQALGQGPQFIFQYYREEENGRGNFPPRFSGLQFPNYSSELNVNALELDDSALYLCASSPRPNVAEDTQYFGPGTRLTVL.

The rearrangement joins TRBV19 to TRBJ1-2; D is perhaps TRBD1 (6 bases). CDR3 size: 13 residues. With 6 bases removed from V and 8 bases from J, the gap between germline ends came to 16 bases. Germline V gene lookup returns CDR1 LNHDA and CDR2 SQIVND (reference sequence). CDR3 protein: CASSPLGAGGYTF. The CDR3 region has the DNA TGTGCCAGTAGCCCACTGGGGGCGGGCGGCTACACCTTC.

The chain is built from TRBV5-1 and TRBJ2-5; TRBD1 is a possible D gene (5 bases). This CDR3 has 14 residues. The V end was cut by 1 base, the J end by 3 bases, with 10 bases between. Germline loops: CDR1 SGHRS, CDR2 YFSETQ. DNA of the CDR3: TGCGCCAGCAGCTTGTGGGCAGGGAAAGAGACCCAGTACTTC. This gives the protein CASSLWAGKETQYF. Using reference TRBV5-1 and TRBJ2-5 for the parts outside the CDR3, the full variable domain is KAGVTQTPRYLIKTRGQQVTLSCSPISGHRSVSWYQQTPGQGLQFLFEYFSETQRNKGNFPGRFSGRQFSNSRSEMNVSTLELGDSALYLCASSLWAGKETQYFGPGTRLLVL.

The chain recombines TRBV6-5 with TRBJ1-1, with TRBD1 identical over 11 bases. The CDR3 has 14 amino acids. Per germline, CDR1 MNHEY and CDR2 SVGAGI. V was clipped by 9 bases and J by 2 bases; unmatched bases: 5. The CDR3 region is CASWTGGGNTEAFF. The DNA of the CDR3 is TGTGCCAGTTGGACAGGGGGCGGCAACACTGAAGCTTTCTTT.

The chain joins TRBV5-1 to TRBJ2-7; D is undetermined. CDR1 is SGHRS, CDR2 YFSETQ, per germline. Trimming shortened V by 1 base and J by 3 bases, and 11 bases separated the two germline ends. The CDR3 runs 14 residues. The CDR3 spells CASSLLQPNYEQYF. CDR3 nucleotides: TGCGCCAGCAGCTTGTTACAGCCAAACTACGAGCAGTACTTC.